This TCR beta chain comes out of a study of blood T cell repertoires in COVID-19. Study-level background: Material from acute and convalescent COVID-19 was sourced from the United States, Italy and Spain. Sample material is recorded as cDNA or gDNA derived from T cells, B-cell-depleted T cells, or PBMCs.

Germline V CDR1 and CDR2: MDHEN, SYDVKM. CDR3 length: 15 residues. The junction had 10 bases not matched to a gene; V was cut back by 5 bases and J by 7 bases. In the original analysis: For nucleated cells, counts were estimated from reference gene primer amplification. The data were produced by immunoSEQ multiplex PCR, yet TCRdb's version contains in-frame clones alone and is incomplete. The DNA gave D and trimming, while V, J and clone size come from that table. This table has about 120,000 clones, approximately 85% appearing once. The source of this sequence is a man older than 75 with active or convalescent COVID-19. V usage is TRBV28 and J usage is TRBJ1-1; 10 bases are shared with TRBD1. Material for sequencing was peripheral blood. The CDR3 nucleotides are TGTGCCAGCAGTCCGGGACAGGGGCGAACAAGTGAAGCTTTCTTT. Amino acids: CASSPGQGRTSEAFF. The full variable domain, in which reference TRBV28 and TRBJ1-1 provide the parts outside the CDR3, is DVKVTQSSRYLVKRTGEKVFLECVQDMDHENMFWYRQDPGLGLRLIYFSYDVKMKEKGDIPEGYSVSREKKERFSLILESASTNQTSMYLCASSPGQGRTSEAFFGQGTRLTVV.